This T cell receptor beta chain was identified during a study of blood T cell repertoires in COVID-19. Whole-study context: The samples span acute and convalescent COVID-19 from the United States, Italy and Spain. T cells, B-cell-depleted T cells, or PBMCs provided the cDNA or gDNA that served as material.

As handled by the study authors: Reference gene primers were amplified, and this amplification served to estimate nucleated cell counts. Libraries were prepared by immunoSEQ multiplex PCR; TCRdb keeps only in-frame clonotypes and omits some of them. V, J and clone size derive from that table, while D and trimming were established from the DNA sequence. The sample holds about 36,000 clones, roughly 77% seen once. J gave up 2 bases and V 6 bases, and 11 bases lay outside the gene matches. This CDR3 contains 17 residues. Germline V lookup: CDR1 KGHSH, CDR2 LQKENI. The specimen was peripheral blood. The sequence came from a human donor in a cohort sampled during active or convalescent COVID-19. The donor label of this sample is uncertain. V gene TRBV18 combines with J gene TRBJ2-1; 9 bases are shared with TRBD2. The CDR3: CASSAYEAGGPYNEQFF. CDR3 in DNA: TGTGCCAGCTCCGCCTACGAGGCGGGAGGGCCCTACAATGAGCAGTTCTTC.